This T cell receptor (beta chain) appears in the sequencing data of a study of Graves' ophthalmopathy and Graves' hyperthyroidism. As for the study in general: Peripheral blood collection took place at initial diagnosis, before any treatment.

Clinical symptoms, serum thyroxine, TRAb, thyroid ultrasound and orbital computed tomography determined diagnosis. The sequenced template was RNA, covering the TCR beta CDR3 region. Amplification began with first-round RT-PCR using HTBI primers, then second-round multiplex PCR was performed. TCRdb reprocessed the multiplex PCR reads with MiXCR, giving one entry per CDR3 protein. The sample has hundreds of thousands of distinct CDR3 sequences, over 40% seen once; the top ten hold over 2.5%. The ends were cut back, 6 bases at V and 8 bases at J, with 20 bases in the middle. Germline V gene lookup returns CDR1 SQVTM and CDR2 ANQGSEA. The CDR3 is 14 residues long.

Sequenced input: peripheral blood. The receptor comes from an adult man with Graves' ophthalmopathy. The chain joins TRBV29-1 to TRBJ1-5; a weak D match, TRBD1 (6 bases). The CDR3 protein is CSVDQTGTGEPQHF. For the CDR3, the DNA is TGCAGCGTCGACCAGACAGGAACCGGGGAGCCCCAGCATTTT.